The following is a T cell receptor beta chain sequence with its context. Its antigen remains unknown. The V end was cut by 4 bases, the J end by 3 bases, with 17 bases between. The V gene's germline CDR1 is SGHVS and CDR2 FQNEAQ. The CDR3 runs to 16 residues. The entry originates in a study of cytomegalovirus exposure and HLA in healthy donors. Findings and caveats of the study: Segments of the TCR beta V type were, in most cases, productive about 87% or about 30% of the time in an earlier analysis. Near-uniform donor sequencing depth was presumed by presence/absence analyses.

Both 60 Vbeta primers and 13 Jbeta primers went into the PCR. TCRdb keeps only in-frame clones here, not all; method: immunoSEQ multiplex PCR. The sample has roughly 150,000 clones, approximately 81% seen once. The sample comprised PBMCs. The chain carries TRBV7-8 and TRBJ2-3; the D gene is possibly TRBD1 (6 bases). The sequence was obtained from a boy aged 2 to 10 in good health and CMV-seronegative. The CDR3 DNA reads as TGTGCCAGCAGCTCCCAACCGGGGCAGGGGACAGATACGCAGTATTTT. This codes for CASSSQPGQGTDTQYF.